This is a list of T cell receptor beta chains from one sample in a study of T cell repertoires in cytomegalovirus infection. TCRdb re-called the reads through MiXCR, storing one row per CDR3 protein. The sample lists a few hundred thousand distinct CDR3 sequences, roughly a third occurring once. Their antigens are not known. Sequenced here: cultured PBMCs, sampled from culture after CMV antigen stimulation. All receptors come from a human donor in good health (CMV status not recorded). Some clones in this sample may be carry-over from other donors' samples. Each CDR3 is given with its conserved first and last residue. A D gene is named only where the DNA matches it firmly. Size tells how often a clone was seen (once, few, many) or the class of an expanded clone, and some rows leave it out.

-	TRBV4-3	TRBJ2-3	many	CASSQDPLDDTQYF
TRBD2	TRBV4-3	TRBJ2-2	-	CASSQSPTNPSGVAGELFF
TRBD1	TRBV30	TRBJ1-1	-	CAWSRLGDREYTEAFF
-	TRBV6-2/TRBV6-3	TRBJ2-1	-	CASRRRGEQFF
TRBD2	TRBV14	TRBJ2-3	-	CASSQDSAGGLRADTQYF
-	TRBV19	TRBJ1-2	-	CASNSLGVGYGYTF
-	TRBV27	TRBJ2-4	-	CASSLRAGLAKNIQYF
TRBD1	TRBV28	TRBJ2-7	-	CASSLPGTVSSEQYF
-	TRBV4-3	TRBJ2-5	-	CASSPTAATEETQYF
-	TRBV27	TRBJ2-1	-	CASSSATASSYNEQFF
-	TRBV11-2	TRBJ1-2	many	CASSLVIRKNPGYTF
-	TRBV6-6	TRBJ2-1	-	CASSSPTRSNEQFF
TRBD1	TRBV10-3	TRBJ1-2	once	CAISPGQGANYGYTF
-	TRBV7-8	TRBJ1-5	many	CASSLGSGSNQPQHF
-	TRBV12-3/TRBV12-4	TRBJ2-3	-	CASNIDTDSTDTQYF
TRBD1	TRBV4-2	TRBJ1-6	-	CASSQGAGGSPLHF
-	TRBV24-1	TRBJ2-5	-	CATSDPTFGPSSGTQYF
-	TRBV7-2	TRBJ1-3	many	CASRQSTVSSGNTIYF
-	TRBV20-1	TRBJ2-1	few	CSVPGTRGHEQFF
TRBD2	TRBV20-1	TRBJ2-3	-	CSARDNSGRALGTQYF
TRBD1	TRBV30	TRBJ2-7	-	CAWRPHRGSYEQYF
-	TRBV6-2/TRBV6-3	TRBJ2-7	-	CASSYHLGGTPGYEQYF
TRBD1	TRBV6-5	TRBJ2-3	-	CASSPQTGALGTDTQYF
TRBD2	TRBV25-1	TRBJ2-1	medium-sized	CASTLTSGRPGGNEQFF
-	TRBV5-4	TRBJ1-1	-	CASSFGAGENTEAFF
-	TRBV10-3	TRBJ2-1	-	CAIRQAQESSYNEQFF